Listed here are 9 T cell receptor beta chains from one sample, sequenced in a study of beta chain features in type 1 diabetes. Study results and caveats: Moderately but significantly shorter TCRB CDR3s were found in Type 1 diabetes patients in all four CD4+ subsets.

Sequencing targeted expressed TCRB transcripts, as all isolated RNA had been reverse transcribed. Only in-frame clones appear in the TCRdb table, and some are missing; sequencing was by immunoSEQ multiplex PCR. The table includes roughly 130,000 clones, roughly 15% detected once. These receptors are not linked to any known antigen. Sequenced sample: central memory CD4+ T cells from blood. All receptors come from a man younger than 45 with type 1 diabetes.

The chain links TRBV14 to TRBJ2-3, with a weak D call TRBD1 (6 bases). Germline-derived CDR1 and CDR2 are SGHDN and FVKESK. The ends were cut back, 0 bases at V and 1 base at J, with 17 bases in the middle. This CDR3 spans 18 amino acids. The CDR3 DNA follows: TGTGCCAGCAGCCAAGATCTGTGGGGGCAGCGTCGCACAGATACGCAGTATTTT. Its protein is CASSQDLWGQRRTDTQYF. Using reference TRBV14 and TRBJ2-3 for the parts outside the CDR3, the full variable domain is EAGVTQFPSHSVIEKGQTVTLRCDPISGHDNLYWYRRVMGKEIKFLLHFVKESKQDESGMPNNRFLAERTGGTYSTLKVQPAELEDSGVYFCASSQDLWGQRRTDTQYFGPGTRLTVL.

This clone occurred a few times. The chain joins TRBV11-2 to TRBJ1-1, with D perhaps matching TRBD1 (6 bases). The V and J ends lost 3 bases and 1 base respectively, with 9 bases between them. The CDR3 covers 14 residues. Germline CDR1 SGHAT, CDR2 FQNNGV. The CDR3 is CASSFSGENTEAFF. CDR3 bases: TGTGCCAGCAGCTTCTCAGGGGAGAACACTGAAGCTTTCTTT.

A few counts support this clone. CDR3 DNA sequence: TGTGCCAGCAGCTTAGATCAGGGGAGCAACTCACCCCTCCACTTT. This codes for CASSLDQGSNSPLHF. This sequence joins TRBV7-9 and TRBJ1-6; perhaps TRBD1 as D (6 bases). CDR3 length: 15 residues. From germline, CDR1 is SEHNR and CDR2 FQNEAQ (reference sequence). Trimming took 1 base from V and 10 from J, leaving 14 bases between them.

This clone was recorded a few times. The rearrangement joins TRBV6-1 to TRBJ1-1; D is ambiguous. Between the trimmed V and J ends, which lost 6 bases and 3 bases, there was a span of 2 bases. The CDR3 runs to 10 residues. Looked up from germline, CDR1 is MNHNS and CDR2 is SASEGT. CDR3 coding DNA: TGTGCCAGCAGGTACACTGAAGCTTTCTTT. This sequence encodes CASRYTEAFF.

This CDR3 is CASSVGIAGSSTDTQYF. CDR3 bases: TGTGCCAGCAGCGTGGGGATAGCGGGGTCTAGCACAGATACGCAGTATTTT. J is TRBJ2-3 and V is TRBV9; the match to TRBD2 covers 8 bases. This CDR3 spans 17 amino acids. V was pared by 2 bases and J by 0 bases, with 8 bases of the junction left unmatched. Germline values: CDR1 SGDLS, CDR2 YYNGEE.

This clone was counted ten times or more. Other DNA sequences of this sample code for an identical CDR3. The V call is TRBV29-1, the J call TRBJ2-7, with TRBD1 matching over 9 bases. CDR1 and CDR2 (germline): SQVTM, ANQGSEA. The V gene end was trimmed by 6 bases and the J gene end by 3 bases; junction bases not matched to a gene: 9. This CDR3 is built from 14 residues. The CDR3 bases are TGCAGCGTGGGTGAGGGGACAGGGCTCTACGAGCAGTACTTC. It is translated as CSVGEGTGLYEQYF.

The CDR3 bases are TGTGCCAGCAGCTTTAACCGACGAGAAACCCAGTACTTC. Protein sequence: CASSFNRRETQYF. The gene calls are TRBV7-9 and TRBJ2-5; D gene unclear. The germline V and J ends were trimmed by 3 bases and 8 bases, with 13 bases remaining between them. CDR3 length: 13 residues. Germline V gene lookup returns CDR1 SEHNR and CDR2 FQNEAQ (reference sequence).

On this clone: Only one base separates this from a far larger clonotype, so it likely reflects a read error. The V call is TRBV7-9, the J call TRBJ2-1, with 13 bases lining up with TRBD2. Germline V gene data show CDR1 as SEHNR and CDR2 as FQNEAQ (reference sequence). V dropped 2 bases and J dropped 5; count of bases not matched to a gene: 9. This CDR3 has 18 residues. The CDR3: CASSLPLRLAGGNNEQFF. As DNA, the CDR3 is TGTGCCAGCAGCTTACCCCTCAGACTAGCGGGGGGTAACAATGAGCAGTTCTTC.

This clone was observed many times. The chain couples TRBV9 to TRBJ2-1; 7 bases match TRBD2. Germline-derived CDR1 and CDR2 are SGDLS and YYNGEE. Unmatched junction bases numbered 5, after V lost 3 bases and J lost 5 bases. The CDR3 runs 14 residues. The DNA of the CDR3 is TGTGCCAGCAGCGCGACTAGCAGAAACAATGAGCAGTTCTTC. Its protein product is CASSATSRNNEQFF.